The 10 T cell receptor beta chains listed next were all sequenced from one sample in a study of blood T cell repertoires in COVID-19. Generated by immunoSEQ multiplex PCR, the TCRdb table keeps only in-frame clones and is missing some. The data contain 190,000 or so clones, 85% to 90% of them singletons. Sequencing was performed on peripheral blood. These receptors were obtained from a man aged 35 to 55 with active or convalescent COVID-19.

The genes are TRBV11-1 and TRBJ2-5, with TRBD2 identical over 7 bases. V trimming: 5 bases; J trimming: 5 bases; junction bases outside the gene matches: 14. There are 16 residues in the CDR3. Germline V lookup: CDR1 SGHAT, CDR2 FQDESV (reference sequence). CDR3: CASSPWTSPPGETQYF. CDR3 bases: TGTGCCAGCAGCCCGTGGACTAGTCCGCCGGGTGAGACCCAGTACTTC.

V and J are TRBV5-1 and TRBJ2-3, with a tentative D call TRBD2 (6 bases). Germline V gives CDR1 SGHRS, CDR2 YFSETQ. This CDR3 comprises 15 residues. The germline V and J ends were trimmed by 9 bases and 0 bases, with 17 bases remaining between them. The DNA for the CDR3 is TGCGCCACCAGGATTAGCGGAACTAGCACAGATACGCAGTATTTT. Translating gives CATRISGTSTDTQYF.

This chain joins TRBV6-4 and TRBJ2-3; 7 positions agree with TRBD2. Germline-derived CDR1 and CDR2 are MRHNA and SNTAGT. Losses at the gene ends were 4 bases for V and 4 bases for J; bases not matched to a gene: 5. This CDR3 spans 14 amino acids. The CDR3 nucleotides are TGTGCCAGCAGTGCTGACGGGGGGTCAGATACGCAGTATTTT. Its translation is CASSADGGSDTQYF.

The chain employs TRBV4-2 and TRBJ2-1; TRBD1 aligns across 7 bases. The V gene's germline CDR1 is LGHNA and CDR2 YNFKEQ. Germline trimming cut 4 bases from V and 5 bases from J; bases unmatched to any gene: 5. The CDR3 length is 14 residues. The DNA of the CDR3 is TGTGCCAGCAGCCTAGAAGACAGGGACAATGAGCAGTTCTTC. Protein product: CASSLEDRDNEQFF.

V is TRBV5-8 and J is TRBJ2-1, with TRBD2 matching over 7 bases. The CDR3 is 14 amino acids. Germline-derived CDR1 and CDR2 are SGHTS and YDEGEE. V was clipped by 0 bases and J by 4 bases; unmatched bases: 1. Here the CDR3 reads CASSLGGGYNEQFF. CDR3 sequence (DNA): TGTGCCAGCAGCTTGGGCGGGGGTTACAATGAGCAGTTCTTC.

This chain links TRBV5-6 with TRBJ1-1; tentatively, D is TRBD1 (6 bases). V was pared by 0 bases and J by 2 bases, with 11 bases between. The CDR3 spans 15 residues. Germline V gives CDR1 SGHDT, CDR2 YYEEEE. The CDR3 DNA reads as TGTGCCAGCAGCTTGGATCCAGGGGTTAACACTGAAGCTTTCTTT. Its translation: CASSLDPGVNTEAFF.

V and J are TRBV6-1 and TRBJ2-4; 7 bases map to TRBD1. CDR1 and CDR2 (germline): MNHNS, SASEGT. The CDR3 is 17 amino acids. The trim removed 2 bases at V and 0 bases at J, leaving 7 bases unmatched. CDR3 loop: CASSEPSGTVAKNIQYF. In DNA, the CDR3 is TGTGCCAGCAGTGAACCCTCCGGGACAGTAGCCAAAAACATTCAGTACTTC.

The chain couples TRBV3-1 (or the pseudogene TRBV3-2) to TRBJ2-7; the match to TRBD1 covers 9 bases. After removal of 4 bases from V and 5 bases from J, the junction contained 6 bases not matched to a gene. Germline lookup yields CDR1 LGHDT and CDR2 YNNKEL (reference sequence). This CDR3 contains 14 residues. CDR3 protein: CASSLGQGFDEQYF. The DNA for the CDR3 is TGTGCCAGCAGCCTGGGACAGGGATTCGACGAGCAGTACTTC.

V and J are TRBV3-1 (or the pseudogene TRBV3-2) and TRBJ1-2; D is unresolved. Germline assignment: CDR1 LGHDT and CDR2 YNNKEL (reference sequence). V was pared by 0 bases and J by 2 bases, with 10 bases between. This CDR3 is built from 15 residues. The CDR3 DNA reads TGTGCCAGCAGCCAAGACAGGTCAAGAAACTATGGCTACACCTTC. It specifies CASSQDRSRNYGYTF.

To note about this clone: Germline is not matched at one junction end, which may reflect a read error. The chain carries TRBV25-1 and TRBJ1-6; no reliable D call. This CDR3 is 11 amino acids long. Germline-derived CDR1 and CDR2 are MGHDK and SYGVNS. The CDR3 loop is CASSGAVERTF. The CDR3 DNA reads TGTGCCAGCAGTGGAGCGGTTGAACGGACTTTT. The full variable domain, with the rest looked up from reference TRBV25-1 and TRBJ1-6, is EADIYQTPRYLVIGTGKKITLECSQTMGHDKMYWYQQDPGMELHLIHYSYGVNSTEKGDLSSESTVSRIRTEHFPLTLESARPSHTSQYLCASSGAVERTFGNGTRLTVT.